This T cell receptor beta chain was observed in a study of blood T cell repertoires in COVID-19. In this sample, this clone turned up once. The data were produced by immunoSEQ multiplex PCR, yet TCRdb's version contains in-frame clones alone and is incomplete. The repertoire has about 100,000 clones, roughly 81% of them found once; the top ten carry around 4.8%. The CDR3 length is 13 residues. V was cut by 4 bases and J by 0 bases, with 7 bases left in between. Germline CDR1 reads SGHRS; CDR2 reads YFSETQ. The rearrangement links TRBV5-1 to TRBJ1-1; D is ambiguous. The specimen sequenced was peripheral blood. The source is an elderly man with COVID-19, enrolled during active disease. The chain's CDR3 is CASSKEMNTEAFF. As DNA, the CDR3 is TGCGCCAGCAGCAAGGAGATGAACACTGAAGCTTTCTTT.